This TCR beta chain derives from a study of shared clonotypes between healthy human individuals. Study context: Three CD4 naive, three CD4 memory, two CD8 naive and one CD8 memory plate were used per donor.

In this sample, this clone turned up once. The repertoire was sequenced with immunoSEQ multiplex PCR; TCRdb's copy has only in-frame clones and lacks some. Seen here are more than 2,000,000 clones, just over 90% observed once, and the top ten hold under 0.15%. This CDR3 is built from 15 residues. Germline V CDR1 and CDR2: SGDLS, YYNGEE. Trimming took off 0 bases at V and 4 bases at J, with 13 bases between the two ends. The study separated CD4+ cells into CD45RA+ naive and CD45RA-negative memory subsets. The chain uses TRBV9 and TRBJ1-2; possibly TRBD1 for D (5 bases). Sequenced material: naive CD4+ T cells sorted from blood. Subset reported: CD45RA+ positively selected. This receptor was taken from a man between 18 and 29 years old in good health. The CDR3 nucleotides read TGTGCCAGCAGCGTAGGCATAGGGACTTTCTATGGCTACACCTTC. Its translation: CASSVGIGTFYGYTF.